What follows are 29 T cell receptor beta chains derived from one specimen sequenced in a study of T cells after yellow fever vaccination. Each CDR3 protein is one row after TCRdb ran MiXCR on the 5' RACE reads. This sample has 78,000 or so distinct CDR3 sequences, with around 7% found just once. The sequences come from CD8+ T cells sorted from PBMCs, collected about 10 days after the first yellow fever vaccination. Every receptor here comes from a man younger than 35 who received the YFV17D yellow fever vaccine.

This clonotype was found many times. The chain uses TRBV4-3 and TRBJ1-4; 10 bases match TRBD1. In germline, CDR1 is LGHNA, CDR2 YSLEER. This CDR3 comprises 18 residues. The junction had 11 bases not matched to a gene; V was cut back by 0 bases and J by 7 bases. The CDR3 DNA follows: TGCGCCAGCAGCCAAGAGGGACAGGGGATCGTACGGGCTGAAAAACTGTTTTTT. Translating it yields CASSQEGQGIVRAEKLFF.

This clonotype rates as medium-sized. V usage is TRBV27 and J usage is TRBJ2-1; 7 bases are shared with TRBD1. With V trimmed by 0 bases and J by 10 bases, 9 bases remained unmatched. The CDR3 is 15 amino acids. Per the germline V gene, CDR1 is MNHEY and CDR2 is SMNVEV (reference sequence). As DNA, the CDR3 is TGTGCCAGCAGTTTATCAGGGACAGAACGACAGGAGCAGTTCTTC. This gives the protein CASSLSGTERQEQFF.

This clonotype has ten or more counts. The chain employs TRBV29-1 and TRBJ2-7, with D hard to call. CDR1 SQVTM and CDR2 ANQGSEA come from the germline V gene. The ends were cut back, 4 bases at V and 0 bases at J, with 10 bases in the middle. The CDR3 is 13 amino acids. CDR3 sequence (DNA): TGCAGCGTTGTTGACGGGCTCTCCTACGAGCAGTACTTC. Encoded protein: CSVVDGLSYEQYF.

This clonotype occurred many times. V and J are TRBV5-1 and TRBJ1-4, with unresolved D. Germline CDR1 SGHRS, CDR2 YFSETQ. This CDR3 is built from 11 residues. The DNA of the CDR3 is TGCGCAACACCCATTAATGAAAAACTGTTTTTT. Translation gives CATPINEKLFF. The full variable domain, rest sourced from reference TRBV5-1 and TRBJ1-4, is KAGVTQTPRYLIKTRGQQVTLSCSPISGHRSVSWYQQTPGQGLQFLFEYFSETQRNKGNFPGRFSGRQFSNSRSEMNVSTLELGDSALYLCATPINEKLFFGSGTQLSVL.

In this sample, this clonotype turned up many times. The chain couples TRBV20-1 to TRBJ2-1; no definite D call. In germline, CDR1 is DFQATT, CDR2 SNEGSKA (reference sequence). The V and J ends lost 5 bases and 0 bases respectively, with 14 bases between them. The CDR3 extends over 15 amino acids. CDR3 sequence (DNA): TGCAGTGCTGAGGTAGATCCGAGCTCCTACAATGAGCAGTTCTTC. Amino acid sequence: CSAEVDPSSYNEQFF.

This clonotype was seen repeatedly, ten times or more. The CDR3 loop is CATSRESASAAGSGDTQYF. The CDR3 DNA is TGTGCCACCAGCAGAGAATCGGCGTCTGCGGCGGGGTCAGGGGATACGCAGTATTTT. The rearrangement joins TRBV15 to TRBJ2-3; TRBD2 might be the D (6 bases). The V and J ends lost 0 bases and 6 bases respectively, with 25 bases between them. Germline V gene data show CDR1 as LNHNV and CDR2 as YYDKDF (reference sequence). CDR3 length: 19 residues.

This clonotype appeared many times. The J gene is TRBJ1-2, the V gene TRBV9, with D hard to call. The germline V gene has CDR1 SGDLS and CDR2 YYNGEE. This CDR3 contains 13 residues. V lost 0 bases and J 4 bases, leaving 7 bases between the germline ends. DNA of the CDR3: TGTGCCAGCAGCGTAGGTGGGATCTATGGCTACACCTTC. This encodes CASSVGGIYGYTF.

In this sample, this clonotype turned up many times. The J gene is TRBJ2-1, the V gene TRBV27; 8 bases line up with TRBD1. Germline lookup yields CDR1 MNHEY and CDR2 SMNVEV (reference sequence). The V and J ends lost 2 bases and 4 bases, in that order; junction bases with no gene match: 4. This CDR3 region has 15 residues. The chain's CDR3 is CASSLGTGFYNEQFF. The CDR3 bases are TGTGCCAGCAGTTTAGGGACAGGATTTTACAATGAGCAGTTCTTC.

This clonotype was seen a handful of times. This chain links TRBV5-1 with TRBJ2-1; D ambiguous. The CDR3 is 16 residues long. Germline CDR1 reads SGHRS; CDR2 reads YFSETQ. Trimming took 0 bases from V and 0 from J, leaving 10 bases between them. DNA of the CDR3: TGCGCCAGCAGCTTGGGCCGGCGGTACTCCTACAATGAGCAGTTCTTC. Translating gives CASSLGRRYSYNEQFF. Based on the CDR3 plus reference TRBV5-1 and TRBJ2-1, the full variable domain is KAGVTQTPRYLIKTRGQQVTLSCSPISGHRSVSWYQQTPGQGLQFLFEYFSETQRNKGNFPGRFSGRQFSNSRSEMNVSTLELGDSALYLCASSLGRRYSYNEQFFGPGTRLTVL.

This clonotype was found a few times. The chain recombines TRBV27 with TRBJ1-6, with D hard to call. This CDR3 is built from 13 residues. Germline V gene lookup returns CDR1 MNHEY and CDR2 SMNVEV (reference sequence). Trimming left V 3 bases short and J 10 bases short, with 10 bases between. As DNA, the CDR3 is TGTGCCAGCAGTTTTGCTGTTTTGTCACCCCTCCACTTT. It translates to CASSFAVLSPLHF.

The table lists this clonotype with many counts. The chain's CDR3 is CASLPRTGAAQETQYF. The CDR3 region has the DNA TGTGCCAGCCTGCCACGGACCGGGGCGGCCCAAGAGACCCAGTACTTC. The V gene is TRBV7-6, the J gene TRBJ2-5; D tentatively reads TRBD1 or TRBD2 (5 bases each). The CDR3 contains 16 residues. Trimming left V 8 bases short and J 1 base short, with 20 bases between. From germline, CDR1 is SGHVS and CDR2 FNYEAQ.

This clonotype was counted many times. This chain joins TRBV5-1 and TRBJ1-1, with D possibly TRBD1 on 5 matching bases. Trimming removed 4 bases at V and 6 bases at J, with 16 bases between. The CDR3 length is 14 residues. Germline V gene data show CDR1 as SGHRS and CDR2 as YFSETQ. The CDR3 spells CASSPPGTGSEAFF. The CDR3 bases are TGCGCCAGCAGCCCCCCCGGGACGGGCTCTGAAGCTTTCTTT.

This clonotype was observed a handful of times. DNA of the CDR3: TGCGCCAGCAGCCAAGAATGGCCCAGACTAGCGGGGGGCTGGGATACGCAGTATTTT. This sequence encodes CASSQEWPRLAGGWDTQYF. The chain has TRBV4-3 and TRBJ2-3; 13 positions match TRBD2. J was trimmed by 6 bases and V by 0 bases; bases with no gene match: 12. The CDR3 spans 19 residues. The germline CDR1 and CDR2 sequences are LGHNA and YSLEER.

In this sample, this clonotype turned up a few times. The chain uses TRBV7-9 and TRBJ2-2; D remains unclear. Germline CDR1 is SEHNR and CDR2 is FQNEAQ (reference sequence). CDR3 size: 16 residues. Trimming removed 7 bases at V and 1 base at J, with 16 bases between. The CDR3 DNA is TGTGCCAGCATCCTAGAGAGGACCGAGAACACCGGGGAGCTGTTTTTT. Translation gives CASILERTENTGELFF.

The chain recombines TRBV12-3 or TRBV12-4 with TRBJ2-7, with 8 positions matching TRBD1. After removal of 6 bases from V and 1 base from J, the junction contained 5 bases not matched to a gene. This CDR3 has 14 amino acids. The CDR3 loop reads CASSGDRKSYEQYF. As DNA, the CDR3 is TGTGCCAGCAGCGGGGACAGGAAATCCTACGAGCAGTACTTC.

This chain uses TRBV2 with TRBJ2-6, with 8 bases lining up with TRBD1. The junction had 4 bases not matched to a gene; V was cut back by 6 bases and J by 0 bases. CDR3 length: 16 amino acids. The V gene's germline CDR1 is SNHLY and CDR2 FYNNEI. This CDR3 is CASRTGALSGANVLTF. The CDR3 bases are TGTGCCAGCAGGACAGGGGCCCTCTCTGGGGCCAACGTCCTGACTTTC.

This clonotype occurred many times. The genes are TRBV7-9 and TRBJ2-1; D remains unclear. Trimming left V 5 bases short and J 9 bases short, with 8 bases between. The CDR3 contains 11 residues. In germline, CDR1 is SEHNR, CDR2 FQNEAQ (reference sequence). CDR3 region: CASSTEGEQFF. In nucleotides, the CDR3 is TGTGCCAGCAGCACAGAAGGTGAGCAGTTCTTC.

At least ten counts were recorded for this clonotype. This sequence joins TRBV5-1 and TRBJ2-2; TRBD1 agrees at 10 bases. Germline-derived CDR1 and CDR2 are SGHRS and YFSETQ. This CDR3 comprises 18 residues. Germline trimming cut 7 bases from V and 4 bases from J; bases unmatched to any gene: 16. DNA of the CDR3: TGCGCCAGCGCTGTTCCGGGACAGGGGACGGAGGCCACCGGGGAGCTGTTTTTT. This translates into CASAVPGQGTEATGELFF.

There are many counts of this clonotype. This chain joins TRBV27 and TRBJ1-1; possibly TRBD1 for D (6 bases). This CDR3 region has 12 residues. Per the germline V gene, CDR1 is MNHEY and CDR2 is SMNVEV (reference sequence). The V and J ends lost 6 bases and 6 bases respectively, with 11 bases between them. In DNA, the CDR3 is TGTGCCAGCAGCCGCAAGGGGGCTGAAGCTTTCTTT. This sequence encodes CASSRKGAEAFF.

At least ten counts were recorded for this clonotype. The CDR3 nucleotides are TGCGCCAGCTCTCTTCAGGGTTACAATGAGCAGTTCTTC. This sequence encodes CASSLQGYNEQFF. The V gene is TRBV5-1, the J gene TRBJ2-1; D is possibly TRBD1 (5 bases). Trimming took 7 bases from V and 4 from J, leaving 12 bases between them. Germline assignment: CDR1 SGHRS and CDR2 YFSETQ. The CDR3 is 13 residues long.

This clonotype was seen repeatedly, ten times or more. The V gene is TRBV6-5, the J gene TRBJ1-2, with TRBD1 as a possible D gene (6 bases). This CDR3 contains 13 residues. Trimming pared 4 bases from V and 2 bases from J, leaving 8 bases between. Per germline, CDR1 MNHEY and CDR2 SVGAGI. The CDR3 region is CASSWGANYGYTF. DNA for the CDR3: TGTGCCAGCAGTTGGGGGGCGAACTATGGCTACACCTTC.

This clonotype was detected ten times or more. V is TRBV3-1 and J is TRBJ2-3, with TRBD1 matching 7 bases. The germline V gene encodes CDR1 LGHDT and CDR2 YNNKEL (reference sequence). The CDR3 covers 20 residues. With V trimmed by 0 bases and J by 6 bases, 21 bases remained unmatched. The CDR3 sequence: CASSQEYRGGLSEPGDTQYF. The CDR3 region has the DNA TGTGCCAGCAGCCAAGAGTACAGGGGCGGACTGAGCGAACCCGGGGATACGCAGTATTTT.

The chain combines TRBV5-1 with TRBJ1-6, with 9 bases matching TRBD1. CDR1 is SGHRS, CDR2 YFSETQ, per germline. J was trimmed by 6 bases and V by 6 bases; bases with no gene match: 4. This CDR3 is built from 14 residues. The CDR3 bases are TGCGCCAGCAACGAACAGGGGGCTAATTCACCCCTCCACTTT. It codes for CASNEQGANSPLHF.

This clonotype was found many times. The chain couples TRBV5-1 to TRBJ2-3; D call uncertain. Germline-derived CDR1 and CDR2 are SGHRS and YFSETQ. The CDR3 loop spans 15 amino acids. Trimming stripped 4 bases from V and 2 bases from J, with 14 bases between. This CDR3 is CASSPRHHITDTQYF. The CDR3 coding sequence is TGCGCCAGCAGCCCTCGACATCATATCACAGATACGCAGTATTTT.

This clonotype was seen many times. This chain joins TRBV5-1 and TRBJ1-1, with TRBD1 matching 12 bases. Trimming at V came to 3 bases and at J to 5 bases, leaving 5 bases not matched to a gene. The CDR3 runs to 15 residues. Per the germline V gene, CDR1 is SGHRS and CDR2 is YFSETQ. The CDR3 DNA follows: TGCGCCAGCAGCTACGGGACAGGGGGCCGAACTGAAGCTTTCTTT. It codes for CASSYGTGGRTEAFF. Variable domain in full (rest from reference TRBV5-1 and TRBJ1-1): KAGVTQTPRYLIKTRGQQVTLSCSPISGHRSVSWYQQTPGQGLQFLFEYFSETQRNKGNFPGRFSGRQFSNSRSEMNVSTLELGDSALYLCASSYGTGGRTEAFFGQGTRLTVV.

The rearrangement uses TRBV27 and TRBJ1-5, with D uncertain. The CDR3 loop spans 18 amino acids. The V and J ends lost 0 bases and 0 bases respectively, with 15 bases between them. Germline CDR1 MNHEY, CDR2 SMNVEV (reference sequence). Here the CDR3 reads CASSLSPPGGYSNQPQHF. As DNA, the CDR3 is TGTGCCAGCAGTTTATCTCCGCCGGGAGGATATAGCAATCAGCCCCAGCATTTT.

This clonotype was observed many times. This chain's CDR3 is CASSQGNWDRLTDTQYF. In nucleotides, the CDR3 is TGCGCCAGCAGCCAGGGAAACTGGGACAGACTCACAGATACGCAGTATTTT. V and J are TRBV4-3 and TRBJ2-3; TRBD1 matches at 7 bases. This CDR3 comprises 17 residues. The trim removed 3 bases at V and 2 bases at J, leaving 11 bases unmatched. Per the germline V gene, CDR1 is LGHNA and CDR2 is YSLEER.

This clonotype was picked up many times. V and J are TRBV7-2 and TRBJ2-1; D gene ambiguous. V lost 7 bases, J lost 0 bases, and 10 bases lay in between. CDR3 length: 14 residues. Germline CDR1 is SGHTA and CDR2 is FQGNSA. The CDR3 here is CASIQAASYNEQFF. The CDR3, as DNA: TGTGCCAGCATCCAGGCGGCCTCCTACAATGAGCAGTTCTTC.

The V call is TRBV23-1, the J call TRBJ2-1; no reliable D call. TRBV23-1 is designated an ORF whose function remains uncertain. The CDR3 has 13 residues. Deletions cut 2 bases from V and 3 bases from J, with 5 bases between. The CDR3 sequence: CASSQRVYNEQFF. The CDR3 coding sequence is TGCGCCAGCAGTCAACGGGTCTACAATGAGCAGTTCTTC.